Included here is one T cell receptor beta chain sequence, with context. Clones were sequenced by immunoSEQ multiplex PCR, and TCRdb holds only the in-frame ones, with some missing. The table lists over 300,000 clones, 70% to 90% of them singletons, with nearly 6.5% in the top ten. The sample is drawn from a study of blood T cell repertoires in COVID-19. Study background: PBMCs, B-cell-depleted T cells, or T cells were the source of the cDNA or gDNA that made up the material.

The CDR3 loop spans 13 amino acids. V lost 6 bases and J 2 bases, leaving 11 bases between the germline ends. Germline CDR1 SNHLY, CDR2 FYNNEI. J is TRBJ2-7 and V is TRBV2; the D gene is possibly TRBD2 (5 bases). Sequenced: peripheral blood. This clonotype was sampled from a man younger than 35 who had recovered from COVID-19. The chain's CDR3 is CASRSGFAYEQYF. CDR3 bases: TGTGCCAGCAGATCGGGATTTGCCTACGAGCAGTACTTC.